The T cell receptor (beta chain) under discussion was sequenced for a study of blood T cells in healthy people across ages. V lost 6 bases and J lost 2, with 18 bases in between. This CDR3 is 15 amino acids long. The V gene's germline CDR1 is DFQATT and CDR2 SNEGSKA (reference sequence). As concerns this clonotype: Its target is unknown.

Then a second PCR, running roughly 7 to 11 cycles, was carried out with a sample-barcoded 5' primer and a J-beta primer mix. A tag from a template-switch adaptor with 12 random nucleotides marked each cDNA molecule. One entry per CDR3 protein results from TCRdb running MiXCR on the 5' RACE reads. This table holds fewer than 750,000 distinct CDR3 sequences, 40% to 65% found once. PBMCs numbering at least 6 million were isolated per sample. Points from the study as a whole: Changes seen in expanded clonotypes were possibly confounded by donor CMV status left unknown.

This chain uses TRBV20-1 with TRBJ2-3; TRBD2 might be the D (7 bases). The origin of this receptor is a woman of 80 years or more in good health. Sequences were obtained from blood. CDR3 sequence: CSAGGRRGHTDTQYF. CDR3 DNA sequence: TGCAGTGCGGGGGGAAGGCGGGGGCACACAGATACGCAGTATTTT.